The next 21 T cell receptor beta chains were all read from a single sample in a study of T-cell reconstitution after alpha-beta-depleted transplantation in children (TCRdb year 2016). Library creation used PCR. For sequencing, an Illumina HiSeq 2500 was employed. TCR library preparation used molecular barcoding, with unique molecular identifiers applied to normalize quantification of the TCRbeta repertoire. TCRdb trimmed the raw reads at Q25, called clones with MiXCR and kept productive beta chains. Records with the same CDR3 protein are collapsed into one entry carrying the most frequent genes and DNA. The sample table lists approximately 200,000 distinct CDR3 sequences, just over 14% of them with a count of one. The ten largest clones represent roughly an eighth of the sample. The material was PBMCs from the stem cell graft donor, obtained from the stem cell graft. Receptors originate from a human donor who donated a stem cell graft to a child with acute lymphoblastic leukemia.

A note on this clonotype: The junction does not match germline at one end; this may be a read error. The chain joins TRBV11-2 to TRBJ1-1; D remains ambiguous. The CDR3 has 12 residues. CDR1 is SGHAT and CDR2 is FQNNGV in the germline V gene. The CDR3 region has the DNA TGTGCCAGCAGTTACTCCAACACTCAAGCTTTCTTT. Amino acid sequence: CASSYSNTQAFF.

This clonotype was seen a handful of times. The chain combines TRBV5-1 with TRBJ2-1, with 8 bases that match TRBD2. This CDR3 region has 14 residues. Per the germline V gene, CDR1 is SGHRS and CDR2 is YFSETQ. V was clipped by 4 bases and J by 5 bases; unmatched bases: 5. The CDR3 bases are TGCGCCAGCAGCCCCGGACTAGCCGACAATGAGCAGTTCTTC. It yields the protein CASSPGLADNEQFF.

Ten or more counts support this clonotype. The V gene is TRBV4-1, the J gene TRBJ2-1, with 8 bases identical to TRBD1. Trimming at V came to 0 bases and at J to 6 bases, leaving 16 bases not matched to a gene. Germline-derived CDR1 and CDR2 are MGHRA and YSYEKL. The CDR3 contains 19 residues. The CDR3 nucleotides read TGCGCCAGCAGCCAAGATCAAAGGATCTGGGACAGGTTGATCAATGAGCAGTTCTTC. Residues: CASSQDQRIWDRLINEQFF.

The sample holds many counts of this clonotype. The chain is built from TRBV27 and TRBJ2-7; D is unclear. Trimming took off 1 base at V and 9 bases at J, with 13 bases between the two ends. CDR1 and CDR2 (germline): MNHEY, SMNVEV (reference sequence). This CDR3 has 13 amino acids. The CDR3 sequence: CASSLLGTPRQYF. CDR3 coding DNA: TGTGCCAGCAGTTTATTAGGCACCCCAAGGCAGTACTTC.

This clonotype was seen repeatedly, ten times or more. The chain links TRBV6-5 to TRBJ2-3; 14 bases are a match to TRBD2. The CDR3 consists of 17 residues. The ends lost 2 bases at V and 5 bases at J; junction bases unmatched: 6. The V gene's germline CDR1 is MNHEY and CDR2 SVGAGI. The CDR3 DNA reads as TGTGCCAGCAGTTACCCCGGACTAGCGGGAGGCTTAGATACGCAGTATTTT. This encodes CASSYPGLAGGLDTQYF.

This clonotype was observed many times. The J gene is TRBJ2-1, the V gene TRBV27, with 8 bases aligning to TRBD1. V lost 4 bases, J lost 6 bases, and 14 bases stayed unmatched. CDR1 MNHEY and CDR2 SMNVEV come from the germline V gene (reference sequence). The length of the CDR3 is 17 residues. The CDR3 bases are TGTGCCAGCAGTTCAGGACTTAGGACAGGGAAAGTCAATGAGCAGTTCTTC. Its protein is CASSSGLRTGKVNEQFF.

V is TRBV19 and J is TRBJ2-2, with D possibly being TRBD2 (6 bases). The CDR3 is 16 amino acids. Germline loops: CDR1 LNHDA, CDR2 SQIVND (reference sequence). The V gene lost 4 bases and the J gene lost 3 bases, with 15 bases spanning the gap. CDR3: CASSSQGRGDTGELFF. Here the CDR3 DNA reads TGTGCCAGTAGTAGCCAAGGGCGGGGAGACACCGGGGAGCTGTTTTTT.

This clonotype showed up many times. The J gene is TRBJ1-6, the V gene TRBV10-2, with D unresolved. Trimming took off 3 bases at V and 7 bases at J, with 7 bases between the two ends. Germline V gene sequence: CDR1 WSHSY, CDR2 SAAADI. The CDR3 has 13 residues. The CDR3 nucleotides are TGCGCCAGCAGTGACATAGCAAATTCACCCCTCCACTTT. Translation gives CASSDIANSPLHF.

This clonotype was counted many times. This chain joins TRBV20-1 and TRBJ1-6; D is unclear. The CDR3 contains 15 residues. From germline, CDR1 is DFQATT and CDR2 SNEGSKA (reference sequence). V was pared by 6 bases and J by 0 bases, with 12 bases between. The CDR3 DNA reads as TGCAGTGCACTATCGGAGGGCTCCTATAATTCACCCCTCCACTTT. Its translation: CSALSEGSYNSPLHF.

In its sample, this clonotype was seen many times. This sequence joins TRBV20-1 and TRBJ1-1; D perhaps matches TRBD1 (5 bases). Germline values: CDR1 DFQATT, CDR2 SNEGSKA (reference sequence). The CDR3 is made up of 13 amino acids. Trimming took 4 bases from V and 10 from J, leaving 19 bases between them. Here the CDR3 DNA reads TGCAGTGCTACTTTCGCCGGGGCAGTGGCAGCTTTCTTT. Residues: CSATFAGAVAAFF.

Only a few counts were recorded for this clonotype. The missing conserved phenylalanine or tryptophan at the end of this CDR3 makes a read error likely. The rearrangement joins TRBV12-3 or TRBV12-4 to TRBJ2-7; TRBD1 or TRBD2 may be the D gene (5 bases each). Trimming removed 3 bases at V and 6 bases at J, with 15 bases between. The CDR3 is 14 residues long. CDR3 DNA: TGTGCCAGCAGTTTTCTTGGGGGTAGATTCGAGCAGTACCTC. Translating gives CASSFLGGRFEQYL.

This clonotype was counted at least ten times. The chain links TRBV6-1 to TRBJ2-2, with D possibly matching TRBD2 (6 bases). CDR3 length: 15 residues. Germline V gene sequence: CDR1 MNHNS, CDR2 SASEGT. The V gene lost 6 bases and the J gene lost 5 bases, with 16 bases spanning the gap. CDR3 coding DNA: TGTGCCAGCAGCCCATCGCGGGAAGGGACCGGGGAGCTGTTTTTT. Protein: CASSPSREGTGELFF.

This clonotype was counted at least ten times. The chain links TRBV7-9 to TRBJ1-2, with TRBD1 matching 10 bases. The CDR3 is 15 residues long. V trimming: 4 bases; J trimming: 1 base; junction bases outside the gene matches: 3. The V gene's germline CDR1 is SEHNR and CDR2 FQNEAQ (reference sequence). The CDR3 loop reads CASSSTGGLNYGYTF. The CDR3 DNA reads TGTGCCAGCAGCTCGACAGGGGGCCTTAACTATGGCTACACCTTC.

V usage is TRBV7-8 and J usage is TRBJ2-4; 15 nucleotides line up with TRBD2. Per germline, CDR1 SGHVS and CDR2 FQNEAQ. The ends lost 1 base at V and 2 bases at J; junction bases unmatched: 6. The CDR3 extends over 19 amino acids. CDR3 loop: CASSLGPGLAGGPKNIQYF. DNA for the CDR3: TGTGCCAGCAGCTTAGGGCCGGGACTAGCGGGGGGACCCAAAAACATTCAGTACTTC.

The gene calls are TRBV12-3 or TRBV12-4 and TRBJ2-2; D is unresolved. CDR3 length: 15 residues. Trimming removed 4 bases at V and 4 bases at J, with 13 bases between. CDR3 in amino acids: CASSSRWRGTGELFF. The DNA of the CDR3 is TGTGCCAGCAGTTCGCGGTGGAGAGGCACCGGGGAGCTGTTTTTT.

This clonotype appeared many times. This rearrangement joins TRBV6-1 to TRBJ2-7; 10 positions agree with TRBD2. This CDR3 is 15 amino acids long. V gave up 2 bases and J gave up 9 bases; unmatched junction bases: 10. Germline V gene lookup returns CDR1 MNHNS and CDR2 SASEGT. The chain's CDR3 is CASSETSGTTTRQYF. The CDR3 region has the DNA TGTGCCAGCAGTGAAACTAGCGGGACTACTACGAGGCAGTACTTC.

This clonotype turned up a few times. V and J are TRBV6-5 and TRBJ1-2; 7 bases line up with TRBD1. The CDR3 totals 14 residues. Germline trimming cut 6 bases from V and 10 bases from J; bases unmatched to any gene: 14. The germline V gene encodes CDR1 MNHEY and CDR2 SVGAGI. The CDR3 here is CASRGGGQSLDYTF. CDR3 sequence (DNA): TGTGCCAGCAGGGGGGGGGGACAGAGTCTGGACTACACCTTC.

This clonotype was seen many times. V gene TRBV20-1 combines with J gene TRBJ1-5; D is unclear. CDR3 length equals 15 residues. V lost 0 bases to trimming and J lost 2 bases, with 11 bases between them. Germline V gives CDR1 DFQATT, CDR2 SNEGSKA (reference sequence). CDR3 loop: CSARDKGNRNQPQHF. The CDR3 DNA follows: TGCAGTGCTAGAGATAAAGGGAACCGCAATCAGCCCCAGCATTTT.

The V call is TRBV20-1, the J call TRBJ2-3; 11 bases map to TRBD2. CDR3 length: 17 residues. The V gene end was trimmed by 5 bases and the J gene end by 1 base; junction bases not matched to a gene: 11. CDR1 is DFQATT, CDR2 SNEGSKA, per germline (reference sequence). The CDR3: CSAPQPTSGSGTDTQYF. CDR3 nucleotides: TGCAGTGCTCCCCAACCTACTAGCGGGAGCGGCACAGATACGCAGTATTTT.

There are many counts of this clonotype. In DNA, the CDR3 is TGCGCCAGCAGTGACCCCGGGCGGGAGGGCCCACGTTTCAGCTCCTACAATGAGCAGTTCTTC. As protein: CASSDPGREGPRFSSYNEQFF. The chain recombines TRBV10-2 with TRBJ2-1; TRBD2 matches 9 bases. The germline V gene has CDR1 WSHSY and CDR2 SAAADI. This CDR3 is 21 amino acids long. J was trimmed by 0 bases and V by 3 bases; bases with no gene match: 18.

This clonotype was detected a few times. This chain uses TRBV20-1 with TRBJ1-6; D unclear. V was shortened by 6 bases and J by 8 bases, with 17 bases between the two germline ends. Germline CDR1 is DFQATT and CDR2 is SNEGSKA (reference sequence). The CDR3 loop spans 14 amino acids. CDR3 sequence (DNA): TGCAGTGCATCGGACCGAAACCTTGATTCACCCCTCCACTTT. This sequence encodes CSASDRNLDSPLHF.